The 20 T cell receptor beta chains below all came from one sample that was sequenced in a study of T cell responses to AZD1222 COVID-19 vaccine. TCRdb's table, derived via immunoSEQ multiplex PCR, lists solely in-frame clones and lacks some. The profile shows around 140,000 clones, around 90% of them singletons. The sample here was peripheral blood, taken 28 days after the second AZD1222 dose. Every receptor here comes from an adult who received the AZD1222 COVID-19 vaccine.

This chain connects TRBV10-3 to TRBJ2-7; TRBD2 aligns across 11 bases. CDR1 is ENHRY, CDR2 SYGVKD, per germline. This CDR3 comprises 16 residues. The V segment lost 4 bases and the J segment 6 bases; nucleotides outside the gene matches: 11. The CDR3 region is CAISGLGASGRSEQYF. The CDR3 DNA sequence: TGTGCCATCAGTGGGCTAGGGGCTAGCGGGAGGAGCGAGCAGTACTTC.

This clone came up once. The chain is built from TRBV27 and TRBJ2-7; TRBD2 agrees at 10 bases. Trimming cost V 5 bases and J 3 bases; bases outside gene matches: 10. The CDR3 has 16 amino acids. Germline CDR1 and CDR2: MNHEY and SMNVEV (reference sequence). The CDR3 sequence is CASSGSGLATRYEQYF. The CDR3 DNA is TGTGCCAGCAGTGGGTCGGGACTAGCGACCCGCTACGAGCAGTACTTC.

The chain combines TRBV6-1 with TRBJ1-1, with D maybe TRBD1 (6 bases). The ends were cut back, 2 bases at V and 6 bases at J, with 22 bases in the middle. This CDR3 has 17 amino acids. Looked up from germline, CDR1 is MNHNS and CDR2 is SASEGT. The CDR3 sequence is CASSERTDRVRWAEAFF. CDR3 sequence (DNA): TGTGCCAGCAGTGAAAGGACAGATAGGGTACGGTGGGCTGAAGCTTTCTTT.

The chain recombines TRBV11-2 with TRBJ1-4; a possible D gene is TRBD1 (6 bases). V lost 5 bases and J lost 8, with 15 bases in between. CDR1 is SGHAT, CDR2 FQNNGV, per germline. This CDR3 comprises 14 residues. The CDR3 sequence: CASSPTGIREKLFF. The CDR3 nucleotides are TGTGCCAGCAGCCCCACAGGGATTCGGGAAAAACTGTTTTTT.

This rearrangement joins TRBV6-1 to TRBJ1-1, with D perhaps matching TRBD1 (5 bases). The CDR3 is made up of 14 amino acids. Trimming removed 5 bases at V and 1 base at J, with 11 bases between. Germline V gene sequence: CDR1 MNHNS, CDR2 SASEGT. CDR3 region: CASSKQEPNTEAFF. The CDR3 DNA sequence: TGTGCCAGCAGTAAACAGGAACCGAACACTGAAGCTTTCTTT.

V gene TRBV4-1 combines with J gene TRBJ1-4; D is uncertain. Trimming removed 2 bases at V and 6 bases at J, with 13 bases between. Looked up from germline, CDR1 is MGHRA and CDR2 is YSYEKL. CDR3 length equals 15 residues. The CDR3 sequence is CASSQIQTSHEKLFF. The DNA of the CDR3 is TGCGCCAGCAGCCAAATACAGACGTCCCATGAAAAACTGTTTTTT.

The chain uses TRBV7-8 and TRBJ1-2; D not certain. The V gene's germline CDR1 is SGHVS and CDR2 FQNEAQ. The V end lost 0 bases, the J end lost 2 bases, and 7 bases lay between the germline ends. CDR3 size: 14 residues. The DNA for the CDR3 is TGTGCCAGCAGCTTAGCCGGGGAGAACTATGGCTACACCTTC. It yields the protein CASSLAGENYGYTF. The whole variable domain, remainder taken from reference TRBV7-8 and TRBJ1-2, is GAGVSQSPRYKVAKRGQDVALRCDPISGHVSLFWYQQALGQGPEFLTYFQNEAQLDKSGLPSDRFFAERPEGSVSTLKIQRTQQEDSAVYLCASSLAGENYGYTFGSGTRLTVV.

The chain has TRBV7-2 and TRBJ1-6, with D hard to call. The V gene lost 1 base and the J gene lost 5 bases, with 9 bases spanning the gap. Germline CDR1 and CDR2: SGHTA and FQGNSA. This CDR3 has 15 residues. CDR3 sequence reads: CASSLGGPNNSPLHF. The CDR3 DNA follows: TGTGCCAGCAGCTTAGGAGGACCGAATAATTCACCCCTCCACTTT. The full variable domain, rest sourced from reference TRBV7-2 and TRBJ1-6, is GAGVSQSPSNKVTEKGKDVELRCDPISGHTALYWYRQSLGQGLEFLIYFQGNSAPDKSGLPSDRFSAERTGGSVSTLTIQRTQQEDSAVYLCASSLGGPNNSPLHFGNGTRLTVT.

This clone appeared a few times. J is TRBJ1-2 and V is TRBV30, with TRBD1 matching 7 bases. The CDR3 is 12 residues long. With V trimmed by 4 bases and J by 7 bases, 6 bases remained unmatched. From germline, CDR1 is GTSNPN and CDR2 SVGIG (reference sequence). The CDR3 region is CAWTGGVFGYTF. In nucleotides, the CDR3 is TGTGCCTGGACAGGGGGAGTTTTTGGCTACACCTTC. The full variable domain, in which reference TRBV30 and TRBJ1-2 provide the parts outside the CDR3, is SQTIHQWPATLVQPVGSPLSLECTVEGTSNPNLYWYRQAAGRGLQLLFYSVGIGQISSEVPQNLSASRPQDRQFILSSKKLLLSDSGFYLCAWTGGVFGYTFGSGTRLTVV.

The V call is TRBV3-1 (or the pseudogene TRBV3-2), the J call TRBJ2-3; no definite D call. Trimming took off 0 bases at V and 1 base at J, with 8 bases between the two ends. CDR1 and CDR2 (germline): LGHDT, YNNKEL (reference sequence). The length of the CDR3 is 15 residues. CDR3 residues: CASSQDPRGTDTQYF. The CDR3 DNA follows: TGTGCCAGCAGCCAAGATCCTAGGGGCACAGATACGCAGTATTTT.

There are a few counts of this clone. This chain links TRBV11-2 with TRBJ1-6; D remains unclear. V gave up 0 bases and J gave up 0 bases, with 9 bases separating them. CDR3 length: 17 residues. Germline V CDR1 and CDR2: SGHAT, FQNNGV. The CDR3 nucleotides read TGTGCCAGCAGCTTAGATCCCTCCAGCTCCTATAATTCACCCCTCCACTTT. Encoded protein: CASSLDPSSSYNSPLHF.

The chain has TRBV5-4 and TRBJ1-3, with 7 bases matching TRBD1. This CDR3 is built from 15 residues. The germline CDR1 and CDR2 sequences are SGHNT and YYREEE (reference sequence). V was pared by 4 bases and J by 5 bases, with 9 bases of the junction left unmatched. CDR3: CASSTPGQFRNTIYF. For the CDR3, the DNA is TGTGCCAGCAGCACCCCGGGACAGTTCAGAAACACCATATATTTT.

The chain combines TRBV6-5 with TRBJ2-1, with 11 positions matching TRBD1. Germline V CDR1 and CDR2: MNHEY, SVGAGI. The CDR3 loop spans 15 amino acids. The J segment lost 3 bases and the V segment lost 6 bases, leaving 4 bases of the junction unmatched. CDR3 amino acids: CASSPDRGRYNEQFF. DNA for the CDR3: TGTGCCAGCAGCCCGGACAGGGGGCGCTACAATGAGCAGTTCTTC.

CDR3 in amino acids: CATGGDRGYEQYF. CDR3 coding DNA: TGTGCCACCGGGGGGGACAGAGGTTACGAGCAGTACTTC. The V and J genes are TRBV6-5 and TRBJ2-7; D possibly corresponds to TRBD2 (8 bases). The V end was cut by 10 bases, the J end by 4 bases, with 17 bases between. Germline CDR1 reads MNHEY; CDR2 reads SVGAGI. The CDR3 is 13 residues long.

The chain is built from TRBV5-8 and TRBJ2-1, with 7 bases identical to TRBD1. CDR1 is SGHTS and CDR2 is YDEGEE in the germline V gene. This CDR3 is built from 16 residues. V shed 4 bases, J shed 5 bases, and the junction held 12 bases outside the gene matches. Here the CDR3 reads CASSPATGKVDNEQFF. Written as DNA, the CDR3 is TGTGCCAGCAGCCCAGCGACAGGGAAGGTTGACAATGAGCAGTTCTTC.

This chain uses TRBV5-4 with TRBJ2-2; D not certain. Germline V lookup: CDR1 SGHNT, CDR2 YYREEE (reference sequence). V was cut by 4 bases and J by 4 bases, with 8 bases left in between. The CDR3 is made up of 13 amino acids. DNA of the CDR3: TGTGCCAGCAGCCAGCCGGGCACCGGGGAGCTGTTTTTT. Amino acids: CASSQPGTGELFF. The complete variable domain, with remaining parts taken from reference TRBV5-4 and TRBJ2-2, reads ETGVTQSPTHLIKTRGQQVTLRCSSQSGHNTVSWYQQALGQGPQFIFQYYREEENGRGNFPPRFSGLQFPNYSSELNVNALELDDSALYLCASSQPGTGELFFGEGSRLTVL.

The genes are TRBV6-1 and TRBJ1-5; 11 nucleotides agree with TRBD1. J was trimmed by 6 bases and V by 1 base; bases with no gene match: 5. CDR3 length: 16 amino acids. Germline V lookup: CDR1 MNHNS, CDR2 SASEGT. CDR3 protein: CASSEGTGGDFQPQHF. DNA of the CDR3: TGTGCCAGCAGTGAAGGGACAGGGGGCGACTTTCAGCCCCAGCATTTT.

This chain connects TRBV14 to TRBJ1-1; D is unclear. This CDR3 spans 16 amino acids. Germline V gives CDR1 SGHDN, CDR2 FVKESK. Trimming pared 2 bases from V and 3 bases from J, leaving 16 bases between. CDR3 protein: CASSQRMAGPDTEAFF. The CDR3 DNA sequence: TGTGCCAGCAGCCAAAGAATGGCAGGCCCGGACACTGAAGCTTTCTTT.

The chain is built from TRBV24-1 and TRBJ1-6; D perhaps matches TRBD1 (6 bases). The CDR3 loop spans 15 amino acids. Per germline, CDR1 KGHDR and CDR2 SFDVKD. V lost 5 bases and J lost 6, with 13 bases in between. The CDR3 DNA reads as TGTGCCACCAGTGCTCCGGGACATCTTAATTCACCCCTCCACTTT. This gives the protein CATSAPGHLNSPLHF.

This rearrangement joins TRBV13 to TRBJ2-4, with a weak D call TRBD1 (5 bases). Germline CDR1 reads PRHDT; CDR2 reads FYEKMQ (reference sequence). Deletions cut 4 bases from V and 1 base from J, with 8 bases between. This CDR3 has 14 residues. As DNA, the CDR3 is TGTGCCAGCAGCTCAGGGTTGGCCAAAAACATTCAGTACTTC. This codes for CASSSGLAKNIQYF.